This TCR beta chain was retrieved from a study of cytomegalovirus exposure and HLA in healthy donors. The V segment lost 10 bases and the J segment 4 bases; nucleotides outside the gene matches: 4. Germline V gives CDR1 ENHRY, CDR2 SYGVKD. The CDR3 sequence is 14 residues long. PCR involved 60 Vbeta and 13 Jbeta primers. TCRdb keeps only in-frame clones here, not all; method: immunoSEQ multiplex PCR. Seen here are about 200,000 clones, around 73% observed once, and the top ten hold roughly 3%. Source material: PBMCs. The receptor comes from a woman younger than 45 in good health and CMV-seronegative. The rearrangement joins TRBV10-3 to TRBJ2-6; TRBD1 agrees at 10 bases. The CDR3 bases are TGTGCCACCGGGACAGGGGCCGGGGCCAACGTCCTGACTTTC. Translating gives CATGTGAGANVLTF.